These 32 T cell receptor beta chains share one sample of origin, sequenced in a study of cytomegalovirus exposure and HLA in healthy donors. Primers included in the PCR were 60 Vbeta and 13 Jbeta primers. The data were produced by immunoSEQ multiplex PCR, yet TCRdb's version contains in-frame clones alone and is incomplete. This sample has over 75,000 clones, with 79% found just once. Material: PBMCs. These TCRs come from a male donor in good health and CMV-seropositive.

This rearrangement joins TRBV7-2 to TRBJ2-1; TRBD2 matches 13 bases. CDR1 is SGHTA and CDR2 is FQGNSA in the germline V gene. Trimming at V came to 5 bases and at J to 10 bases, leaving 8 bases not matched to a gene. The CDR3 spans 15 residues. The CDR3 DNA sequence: TGTGCCAGCAGCCCCCCCGGGACTAGCGGGGCGGAGCAGTTCTTC. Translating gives CASSPPGTSGAEQFF.

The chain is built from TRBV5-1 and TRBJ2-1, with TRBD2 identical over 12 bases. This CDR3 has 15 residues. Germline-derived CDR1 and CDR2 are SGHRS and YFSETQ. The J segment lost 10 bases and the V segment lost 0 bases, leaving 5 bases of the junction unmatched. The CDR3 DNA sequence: TGCGCCAGCAGCTTGGAACTAGCGGGGGGTGCCGAGCAGTTCTTC. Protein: CASSLELAGGAEQFF.

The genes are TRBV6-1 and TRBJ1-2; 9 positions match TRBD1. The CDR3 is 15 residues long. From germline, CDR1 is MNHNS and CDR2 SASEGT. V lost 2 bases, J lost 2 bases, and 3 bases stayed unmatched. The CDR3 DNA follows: TGTGCCAGCAGTGAAACAGGGGGCGACAACTATGGCTACACCTTC. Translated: CASSETGGDNYGYTF.

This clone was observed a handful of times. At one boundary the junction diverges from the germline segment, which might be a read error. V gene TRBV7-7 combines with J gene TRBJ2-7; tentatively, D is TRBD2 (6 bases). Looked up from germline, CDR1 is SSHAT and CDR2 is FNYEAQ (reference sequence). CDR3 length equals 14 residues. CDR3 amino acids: CASSLGGKPYEQYF. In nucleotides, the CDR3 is TGTGCTAGCAGCTTAGGCGGGAAACCCTACGAGCAGTACTTC.

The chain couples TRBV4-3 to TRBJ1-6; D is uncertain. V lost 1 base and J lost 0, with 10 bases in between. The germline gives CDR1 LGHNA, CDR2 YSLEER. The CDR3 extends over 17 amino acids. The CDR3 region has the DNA TGCGCCAGCAGCCAAGGAGCGGGGAGCTCCTATAATTCACCCCTCCACTTT. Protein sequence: CASSQGAGSSYNSPLHF.

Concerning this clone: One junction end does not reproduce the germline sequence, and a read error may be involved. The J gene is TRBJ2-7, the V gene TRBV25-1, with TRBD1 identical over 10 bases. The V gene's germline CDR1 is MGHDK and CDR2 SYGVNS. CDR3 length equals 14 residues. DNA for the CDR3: TGTGCCAGCAGAGAATCCGGGACAGGGGACGAGCAGTACTTC. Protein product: CASRESGTGDEQYF.

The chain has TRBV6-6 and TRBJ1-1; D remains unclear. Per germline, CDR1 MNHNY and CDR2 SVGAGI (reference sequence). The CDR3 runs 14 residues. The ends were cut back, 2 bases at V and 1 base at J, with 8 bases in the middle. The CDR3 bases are TGTGCCAGCAGTTACACCACGGGGAACACTGAAGCTTTCTTT. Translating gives CASSYTTGNTEAFF.

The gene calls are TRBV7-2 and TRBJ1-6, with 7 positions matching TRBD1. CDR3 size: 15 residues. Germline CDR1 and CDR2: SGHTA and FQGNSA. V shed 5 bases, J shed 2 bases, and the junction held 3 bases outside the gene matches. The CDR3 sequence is CASSPGGTYNSPLHF. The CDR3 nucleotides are TGTGCCAGCAGCCCAGGGGGAACCTATAATTCACCCCTCCACTTT.

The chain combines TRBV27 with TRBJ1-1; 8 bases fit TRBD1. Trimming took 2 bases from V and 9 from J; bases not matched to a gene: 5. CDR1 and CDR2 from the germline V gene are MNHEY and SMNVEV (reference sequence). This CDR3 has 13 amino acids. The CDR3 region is CASSLTGTGQAFF. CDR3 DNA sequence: TGTGCCAGCAGTTTAACGGGGACAGGACAAGCTTTCTTT.

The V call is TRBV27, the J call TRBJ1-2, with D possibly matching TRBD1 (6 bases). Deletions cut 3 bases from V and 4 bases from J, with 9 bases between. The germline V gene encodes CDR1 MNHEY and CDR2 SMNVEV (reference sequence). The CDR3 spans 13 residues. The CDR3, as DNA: TGTGCCAGCAGTTTCACCAGGGGCTATGGCTACACCTTC. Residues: CASSFTRGYGYTF.

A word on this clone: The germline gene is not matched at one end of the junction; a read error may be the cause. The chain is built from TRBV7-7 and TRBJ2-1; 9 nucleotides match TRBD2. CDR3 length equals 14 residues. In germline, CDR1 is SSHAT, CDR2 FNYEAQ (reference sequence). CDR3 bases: TGTGCTAGCAGCTTAGCGGGAGACGTAAATGAGCAGTTCTTC. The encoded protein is CASSLAGDVNEQFF.

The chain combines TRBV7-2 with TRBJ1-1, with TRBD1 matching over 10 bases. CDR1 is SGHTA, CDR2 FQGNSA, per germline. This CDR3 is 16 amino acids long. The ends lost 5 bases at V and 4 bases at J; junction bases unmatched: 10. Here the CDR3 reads CASSNAGQGVSTEAFF. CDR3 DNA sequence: TGTGCCAGCAGCAACGCCGGACAGGGGGTTAGCACTGAAGCTTTCTTT.

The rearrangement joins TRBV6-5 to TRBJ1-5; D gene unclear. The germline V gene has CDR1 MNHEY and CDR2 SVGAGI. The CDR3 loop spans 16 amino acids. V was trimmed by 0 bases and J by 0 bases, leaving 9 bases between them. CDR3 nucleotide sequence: TGTGCCAGCAGTTACTCGAGACAATTTAGCAATCAGCCCCAGCATTTT. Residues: CASSYSRQFSNQPQHF.

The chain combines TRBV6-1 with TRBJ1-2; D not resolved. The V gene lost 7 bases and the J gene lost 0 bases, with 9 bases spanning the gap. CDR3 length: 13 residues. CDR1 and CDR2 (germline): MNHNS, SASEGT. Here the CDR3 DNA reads TGTGCCAGCAAAGGCGGAGCTAACTATGGCTACACCTTC. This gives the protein CASKGGANYGYTF.

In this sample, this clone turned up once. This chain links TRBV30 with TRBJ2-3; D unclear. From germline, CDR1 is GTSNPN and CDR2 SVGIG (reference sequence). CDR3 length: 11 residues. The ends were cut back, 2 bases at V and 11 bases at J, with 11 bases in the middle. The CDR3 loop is CAWSWRVEQYF. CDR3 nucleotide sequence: TGTGCCTGGAGTTGGAGAGTTGAGCAGTATTTT. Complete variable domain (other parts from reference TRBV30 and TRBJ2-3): SQTIHQWPATLVQPVGSPLSLECTVEGTSNPNLYWYRQAAGRGLQLLFYSVGIGQISSEVPQNLSASRPQDRQFILSSKKLLLSDSGFYLCAWSWRVEQYFGPGTRLTVL.

The CDR3 DNA is TGTGCCAGCAGCCCCCGGGGGGTTTTCTCCGAGCAGTACTTC. Protein sequence: CASSPRGVFSEQYF. The chain uses TRBV5-4 and TRBJ2-7; 7 nucleotides match TRBD2. CDR3 length equals 14 residues. With 4 bases clipped from V and 6 bases from J, the junction kept 10 bases outside the gene matches. From germline, CDR1 is SGHNT and CDR2 YYREEE (reference sequence).

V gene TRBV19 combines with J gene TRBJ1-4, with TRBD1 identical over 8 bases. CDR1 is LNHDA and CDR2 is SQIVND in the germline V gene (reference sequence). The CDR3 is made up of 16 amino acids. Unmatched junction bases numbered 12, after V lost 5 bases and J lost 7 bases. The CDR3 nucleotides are TGTGCCAGTAGTTCGGACAGGGCAAGAAATGGTGAAAAACTGTTTTTT. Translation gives CASSSDRARNGEKLFF.

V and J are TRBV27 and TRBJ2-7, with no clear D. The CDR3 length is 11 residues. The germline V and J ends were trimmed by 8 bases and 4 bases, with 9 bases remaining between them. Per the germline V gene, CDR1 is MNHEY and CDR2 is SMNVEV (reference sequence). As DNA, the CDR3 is TGTGCCAGCGGGCGCGAGTACGAGCAGTACTTC. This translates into CASGREYEQYF.

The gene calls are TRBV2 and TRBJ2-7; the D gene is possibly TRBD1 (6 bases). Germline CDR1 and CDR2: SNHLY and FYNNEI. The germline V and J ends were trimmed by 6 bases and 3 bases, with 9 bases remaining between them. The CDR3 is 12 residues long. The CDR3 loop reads CASSTGHYEQYF. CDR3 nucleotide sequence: TGTGCCAGCAGCACAGGGCACTACGAGCAGTACTTC.

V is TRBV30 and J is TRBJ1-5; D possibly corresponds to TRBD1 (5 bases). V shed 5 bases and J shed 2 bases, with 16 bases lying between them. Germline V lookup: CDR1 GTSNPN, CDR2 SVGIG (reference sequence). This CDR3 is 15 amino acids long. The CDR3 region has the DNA TGTGCCTGGGGGTTAGGGGCCGCGGGCAATCAGCCCCAGCATTTT. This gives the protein CAWGLGAAGNQPQHF. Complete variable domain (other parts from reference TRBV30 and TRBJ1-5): SQTIHQWPATLVQPVGSPLSLECTVEGTSNPNLYWYRQAAGRGLQLLFYSVGIGQISSEVPQNLSASRPQDRQFILSSKKLLLSDSGFYLCAWGLGAAGNQPQHFGDGTRLSIL.

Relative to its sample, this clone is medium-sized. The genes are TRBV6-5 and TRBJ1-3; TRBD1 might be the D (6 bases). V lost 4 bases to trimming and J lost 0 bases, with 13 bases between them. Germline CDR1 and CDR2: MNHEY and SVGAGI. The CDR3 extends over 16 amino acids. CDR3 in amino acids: CASSSTGILSGNTIYF. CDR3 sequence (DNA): TGTGCCAGCAGTTCGACAGGAATCCTCTCTGGAAACACCATATATTTT.

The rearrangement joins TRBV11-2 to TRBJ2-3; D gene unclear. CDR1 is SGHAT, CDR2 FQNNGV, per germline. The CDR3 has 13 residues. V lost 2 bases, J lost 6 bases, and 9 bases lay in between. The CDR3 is CASSLSQPDTQYF. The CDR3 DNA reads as TGTGCCAGCAGCTTAAGCCAACCCGATACGCAGTATTTT.

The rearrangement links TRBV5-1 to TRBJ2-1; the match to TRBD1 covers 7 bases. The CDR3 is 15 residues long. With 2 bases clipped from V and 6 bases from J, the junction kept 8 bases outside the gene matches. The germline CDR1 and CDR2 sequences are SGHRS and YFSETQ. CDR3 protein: CASSLDRAPGNEQFF. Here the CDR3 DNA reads TGCGCCAGCAGCTTAGACAGGGCCCCGGGCAATGAGCAGTTCTTC.

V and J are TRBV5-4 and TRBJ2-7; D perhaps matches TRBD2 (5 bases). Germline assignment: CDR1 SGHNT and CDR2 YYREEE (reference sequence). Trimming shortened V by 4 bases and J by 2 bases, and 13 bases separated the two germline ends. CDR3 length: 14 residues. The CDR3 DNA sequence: TGTGCCAGCAGCCTCCAGGACGGGACCTACGAGCAGTACTTC. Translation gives CASSLQDGTYEQYF. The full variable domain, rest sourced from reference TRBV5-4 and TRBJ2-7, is ETGVTQSPTHLIKTRGQQVTLRCSSQSGHNTVSWYQQALGQGPQFIFQYYREEENGRGNFPPRFSGLQFPNYSSELNVNALELDDSALYLCASSLQDGTYEQYFGPGTRLTVT.

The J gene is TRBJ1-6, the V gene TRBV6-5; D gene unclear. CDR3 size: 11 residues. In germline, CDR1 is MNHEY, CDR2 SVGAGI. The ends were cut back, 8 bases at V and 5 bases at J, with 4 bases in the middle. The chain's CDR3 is CASSNNSPLHF. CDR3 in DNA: TGTGCCAGCTCTAATAATTCACCCCTCCACTTT.

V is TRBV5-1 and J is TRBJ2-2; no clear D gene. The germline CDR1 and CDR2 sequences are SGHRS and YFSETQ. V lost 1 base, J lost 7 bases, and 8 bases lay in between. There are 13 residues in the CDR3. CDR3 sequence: CASSLSNGGELFF. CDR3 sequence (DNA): TGCGCCAGCAGCTTGAGCAATGGCGGGGAGCTGTTTTTT.

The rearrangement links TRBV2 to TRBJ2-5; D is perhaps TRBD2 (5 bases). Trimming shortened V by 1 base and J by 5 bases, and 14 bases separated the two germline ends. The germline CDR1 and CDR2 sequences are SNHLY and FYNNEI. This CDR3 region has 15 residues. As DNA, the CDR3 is TGTGCCAGCAGTGAAGGGGTCACTAGGAAGGAGACCCAGTACTTC. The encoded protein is CASSEGVTRKETQYF.

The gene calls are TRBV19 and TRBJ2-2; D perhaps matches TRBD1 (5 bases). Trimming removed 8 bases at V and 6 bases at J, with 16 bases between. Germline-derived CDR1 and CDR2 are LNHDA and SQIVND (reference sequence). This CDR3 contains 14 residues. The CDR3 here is CASALQGMPGELFF. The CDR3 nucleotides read TGTGCCAGTGCCCTCCAGGGTATGCCCGGGGAGCTGTTTTTT.

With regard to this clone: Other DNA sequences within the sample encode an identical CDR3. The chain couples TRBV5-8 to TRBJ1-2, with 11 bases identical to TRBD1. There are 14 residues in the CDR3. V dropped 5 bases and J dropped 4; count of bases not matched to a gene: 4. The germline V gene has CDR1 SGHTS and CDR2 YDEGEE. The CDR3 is CASRPGTGGYGYTF. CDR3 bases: TGTGCCAGCAGACCCGGGACAGGGGGCTATGGCTACACCTTC.

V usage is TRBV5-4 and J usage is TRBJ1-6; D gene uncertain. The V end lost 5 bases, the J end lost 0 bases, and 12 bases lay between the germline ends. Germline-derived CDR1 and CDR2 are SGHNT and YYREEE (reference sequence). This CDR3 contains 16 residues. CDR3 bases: TGTGCCAGCAGGCTCACAGTGAGCTCCTATAATTCACCCCTCCACTTT. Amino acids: CASRLTVSSYNSPLHF.

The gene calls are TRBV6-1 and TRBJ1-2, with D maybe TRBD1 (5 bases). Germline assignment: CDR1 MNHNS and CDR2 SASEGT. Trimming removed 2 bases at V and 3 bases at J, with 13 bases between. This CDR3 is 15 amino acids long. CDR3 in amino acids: CASSERWGRDYGYTF. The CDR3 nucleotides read TGTGCCAGCAGTGAACGGTGGGGCAGGGACTATGGCTACACCTTC.

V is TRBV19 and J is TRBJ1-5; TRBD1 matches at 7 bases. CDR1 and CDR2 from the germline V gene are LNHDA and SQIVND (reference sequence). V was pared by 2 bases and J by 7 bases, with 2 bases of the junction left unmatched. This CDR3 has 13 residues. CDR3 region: CASSIQGGQPQHF. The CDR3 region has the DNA TGTGCCAGTAGTATACAGGGGGGCCAGCCCCAGCATTTT.